The rows below give T cell receptor beta chains drawn from one sample of a study of CD8 T cells in ankylosing spondylitis. TCRdb reanalysed the 5' RACE reads using MiXCR and keeps one entry per CDR3 protein. The table lists about 150,000 distinct CDR3 sequences, under 35% of them singletons, with approximately 6% in the top ten. The sample consisted of synovial fluid, either unsorted or a sorted T cell fraction (not recorded which). The receptors shown here come from a male donor with ankylosing spondylitis. Both conserved end residues are part of each CDR3. The D gene is left open where the match is weak. The size of a clone is reported for some rows only, either as once, few or many, or as a class for expanded clones.

>TRBD2|TRBV5-1|19|TRBJ2-1|few
CASSLSLRTSGSLVNEQFF
TGCGCCAGCAGCTTGAGTTTGAGAACTAGCGGGAGCCTGGTTAATGAGCAGTTCTTC
>NA|TRBV6-1|15|TRBJ2-7|many
CASSVLYGPAGEQYF
TGTGCCAGCAGTGTGCTATATGGTCCTGCCGGGGAGCAGTACTTC
>NA|TRBV4-1|18|TRBJ1-3|NA
CASSQDGIESVSGNTIYF
TGCGCCAGCAGCCAAGATGGGATAGAGTCGGTCTCTGGAAACACCATATATTTT
>NA|TRBV5-1|16|TRBJ2-2|few
CASSLGALSETGELFF
TGCGCCAGCAGCTTAGGGGCCCTCTCAGAAACCGGGGAGCTGTTTTTT
>TRBD1|TRBV4-2|16|TRBJ2-5|NA
CASSQGDRRGQETQYF
TGTGCCAGCAGCCAGGGGGACAGAAGGGGCCAAGAGACCCAGTACTTC
>NA|TRBV4-1|16|TRBJ2-7|many
CASSQRGLAASYEQYF
TGCGCCAGCAGCCAAAGGGGGCTAGCGGCCTCCTACGAGCAGTACTTC
>NA|TRBV6-5|15|TRBJ1-2|NA
CASSYSGVGNYGYTF
TGTGCCAGCAGTTACTCGGGCGTGGGCAACTATGGCTACACCTTC
>TRBD1|TRBV2|12|TRBJ1-1|NA
CASYRGGTEAFF
TGTGCCAGCTACAGGGGCGGCACTGAAGCTTTCTTT
>TRBD1|TRBV2|14|TRBJ1-1|NA
CASSVQGASTEAFF
TGTGCCAGCAGTGTTCAGGGGGCGAGCACTGAAGCTTTCTTT
>TRBD2|TRBV20-1|14|TRBJ2-1|few
CSASPSGSYNEQFF
TGCAGTGCTAGTCCTAGCGGAAGCTACAATGAGCAGTTCTTC
>NA|TRBV20-1|17|TRBJ2-3|NA
CSARDQGQGSVTDTQYF
TGCAGTGCTAGAGATCAGGGGCAGGGAAGTGTCACAGATACGCAGTATTTT
>NA|TRBV6-2/TRBV6-3|15|TRBJ1-2|NA
CASRALGLSSYGYTF
TGTGCCAGCAGAGCCCTGGGGTTATCCTCCTATGGCTACACCTTC
>NA|TRBV7-8|15|TRBJ1-4|NA
CASSSREGSGEKLFF
TGTGCCAGCAGCTCTCGGGAGGGGTCGGGTGAAAAACTGTTTTTT
>NA|TRBV20-1|13|TRBJ2-5|NA
CSARAAKQETQYF
TGCAGTGCCAGAGCGGCGAAACAAGAGACCCAGTACTTC
>NA|TRBV5-1|14|TRBJ2-3|few
CASSLVQGPDTQYF
TGCGCCAGCAGCTTGGTGCAGGGCCCAGATACGCAGTATTTT
>TRBD2|TRBV11-2|14|TRBJ2-7|few
CASTKTSGSYEQYF
TGTGCCAGCACGAAGACTAGCGGGAGCTACGAGCAGTACTTC
>NA|TRBV10-3|12|TRBJ2-7|many
CAISDGGYEQYF
TGTGCCATCAGTGACGGTGGCTACGAGCAGTACTTC
>TRBD1|TRBV18|16|TRBJ2-3|NA
CASSPAGQGDSDTQYF
TGTGCCAGCTCACCCGCCGGACAGGGTGATTCAGATACGCAGTATTTT
>NA|TRBV4-2|16|TRBJ2-1|NA
CASSQVSGASYNEQFF
TGTGCCAGCAGCCAAGTATCGGGAGCGAGCTACAATGAGCAGTTCTTC
>TRBD2|TRBV10-1|14|TRBJ2-1|few
CASSSGGWGDEQFF
TGCGCCAGCAGTAGCGGGGGCTGGGGGGATGAGCAGTTCTTC
>TRBD1|TRBV12-3/TRBV12-4|17|TRBJ1-1|many
CASREAQGVSSNTEAFF
TGTGCCAGCAGGGAGGCACAGGGGGTCTCTTCGAACACTGAAGCTTTCTTT
>NA|TRBV6-5|17|TRBJ2-6|NA
CASSYSGARGGANVLTF
TGTGCCAGCAGTTACTCGGGGGCCCGGGGGGGGGCCAACGTCCTGACTTTC
>NA|TRBV7-9|14|TRBJ2-1|NA
CASSAKTSRYEQFF
TGTGCCAGCAGCGCAAAGACTAGTAGGTATGAGCAGTTCTTC
>TRBD1|TRBV5-1|15|TRBJ1-4|NA
CASSKGQGAGEKLFF
TGCGCCAGCAGCAAAGGACAGGGCGCCGGTGAAAAACTGTTTTTT
>NA|TRBV25-1|15|TRBJ1-4|NA
CASAARGAANEKLFF
TGTGCCAGCGCTGCGCGGGGGGCGGCTAATGAAAAACTGTTTTTT
>NA|TRBV30|14|TRBJ1-5|few
CAWSGGYSNQPQHF
TGTGCCTGGAGTGGTGGATATAGCAATCAGCCCCAGCATTTT
>TRBD2|TRBV2|17|TRBJ2-7|NA
CASSFRLAGVGTYEQYF
TGTGCCAGCAGTTTTCGACTAGCGGGAGTGGGGACCTACGAGCAGTACTTC
>TRBD2|TRBV12-3/TRBV12-4|14|TRBJ2-1|NA
CASRTSGRGYEQFF
TGTGCCAGCCGAACTAGCGGGAGGGGTTATGAGCAGTTCTTC
>NA|TRBV25-1|14|TRBJ2-5|few
CASRGALSTETQYF
TGTGCCAGCAGAGGGGCACTTAGTACGGAGACCCAGTACTTC
>TRBD2|TRBV5-1|17|TRBJ2-2|NA
CASSLAPSGGIVEELFF
TGCGCCAGCAGCTTGGCTCCTAGCGGGGGGATCGTTGAGGAGCTGTTTTTT
>NA|TRBV9|16|TRBJ2-2|NA
CASSSRGTPNTGELFF
TGTGCCAGCAGCTCAAGAGGGACCCCGAACACCGGGGAGCTGTTTTTT
>TRBD2|TRBV24-1|14|TRBJ2-5|few
CATSDGTSSETQYF
TGTGCCACCAGTGACGGGACTAGCTCAGAGACCCAGTACTTC
>NA|TRBV28|14|TRBJ2-3|few
CASQGGGSPDTQYF
TGTGCCTCCCAGGGAGGTGGTAGTCCAGATACGCAGTATTTT
>TRBD1|TRBV4-1|14|TRBJ2-7|few
CASSEPGQGYEQYF
TGCGCCAGCAGCGAGCCGGGACAGGGTTACGAGCAGTACTTC
>NA|TRBV20-1|16|TRBJ1-6|NA
CSARDAGTGYNSPLHF
TGCAGTGCTAGAGATGCGGGGACGGGGTATAATTCACCCCTCCACTTT
>TRBD1|TRBV6-5|15|TRBJ2-1|NA
CASSYSGQGGNEQFF
TGTGCCAGCAGTTACTCGGGACAGGGGGGCAATGAGCAGTTCTTC
>NA|TRBV7-6|13|TRBJ1-4|NA
CASSLNRGEKLFF
TGTGCCAGCAGCTTAAACAGAGGTGAAAAACTGTTTTTT
>NA|TRBV5-1|14|TRBJ2-1|few
CASSLGDTHNEQFF
TGCGCCAGCAGCTTGGGGGACACCCACAATGAGCAGTTCTTC
>NA|TRBV7-6|13|TRBJ1-4|NA
CASSLVGGEKLFF
TGTGCCAGCAGCTTAGTGGGGGGTGAAAAACTGTTTTTT
>TRBD2|TRBV6-1|18|TRBJ2-3|NA
CASSLRGTSGGVTDTQYF
TGTGCCAGCAGCCTACGGGGGACTAGCGGGGGGGTTACAGATACGCAGTATTTT
>TRBD2|TRBV9|14|TRBJ2-1|NA
CASSIPGTSGKQFF
TGTGCCAGCAGCATCCCCGGGACTAGCGGGAAACAGTTCTTC
>TRBD1|TRBV20-1|13|TRBJ1-1|NA
CSATDRGHGEAFF
TGCAGTGCTACCGACAGGGGGCACGGTGAAGCTTTCTTT
>NA|TRBV5-1|14|TRBJ2-7|NA
CASSLGTSSYEQYF
TGCGCCAGCAGCTTGGGGACAAGCTCCTACGAGCAGTACTTC
>TRBD2|TRBV20-1|16|TRBJ2-3|NA
CSARVGSGGAANTQYF
TGCAGTGCTAGAGTCGGTAGCGGGGGGGCCGCTAATACGCAGTATTTT
>NA|TRBV2|14|TRBJ2-2|NA
CASSAETIAGELFF
TGTGCCAGCAGTGCAGAGACTATCGCCGGGGAGCTGTTTTTT